This T cell receptor beta chain was identified during a study of molecular identifiers for immune sequencing clone quantification. This clonotype was found many times. The CDR3 is 15 amino acids. The V gene end was trimmed by 5 bases and the J gene end by 0 bases; junction bases not matched to a gene: 4. CDR1 and CDR2 (germline): MDHEN, SYDVKM. It was with previously described methods and listed TCR primers that bulk TCR libraries were made. TCRdb re-analysed the PCR reads in MiXCR, keeping a single row per CDR3 protein. This table has over 550,000 distinct CDR3 sequences, roughly 23% appearing once. The sequenced material came from naive CD8+ T cells from blood, with Jurkat cell RNA spiked in. Subset specified: FACS-sorted CD8+CD4-CCR7+CD45RA+ naive T cells. V gene TRBV28 combines with J gene TRBJ1-5; 7 bases are shared with TRBD1. The clonotype comes from a human donor in good health. Some libraries in this study had Jurkat cell RNA spiked in. Here the CDR3 DNA reads TGTGCCAGCAGTCCCGGGACAGATAGCAATCAGCCCCAGCATTTT. Translation: CASSPGTDSNQPQHF.